The 26 T cell receptor beta chains presented below share a single source sample, sequenced in a study of cytotoxic CD8 clonotypes in ibrutinib-treated CLL (dated by TCRdb to 2020 to 2023). Reading the label with the study, this specimen's time point is: 12 months on ibrutinib. The library was prepared using the immunoSEQ multiplex PCR assay. TCRdb provides this immuneACCESS table in a form limited to in-frame rearrangements. Some clones are lacking; in checked studies, under half of them reflect an unresolved V gene, and why the rest are absent is not known. The sample data list more than 55,000 clones, and roughly 71% of these were observed just once. Around 42% of the sample lies in the top ten. This specimen consisted of PBMCs, obtained after 12 months of ibrutinib treatment. Receptors originate from a human donor with chronic lymphocytic leukemia.

V gene TRBV19 combines with J gene TRBJ2-2, with no clear D. The CDR3 has 15 residues. Germline CDR1 is LNHDA and CDR2 is SQIVND (reference sequence). V shed 2 bases and J shed 5 bases, with 12 bases lying between them. The CDR3 spells CASSIFGRSTGELFF. The CDR3 coding sequence is TGTGCCAGTAGTATATTCGGGCGGAGTACCGGGGAGCTGTTTTTT.

The rearrangement uses TRBV7-2 and TRBJ2-3; D is unclear. The germline gives CDR1 SGHTA, CDR2 FQGNSA. CDR3 size: 13 residues. The V end lost 0 bases, the J end lost 5 bases, and 6 bases lay between the germline ends. The CDR3 is CASSLALGDTQYF. Written as DNA, the CDR3 is TGTGCCAGCAGCTTAGCGTTGGGAGATACGCAGTATTTT.

This clone has just a few counts. The chain links TRBV6-1 to TRBJ2-2; D is unresolved. Germline lookup yields CDR1 MNHNS and CDR2 SASEGT. There are 14 residues in the CDR3. V lost 6 bases, J lost 2 bases, and 10 bases lay in between. Here the CDR3 DNA reads TGTGCCAGCAGGGGTGACCTTAACACCGGGGAGCTGTTTTTT. It codes for CASRGDLNTGELFF.

The genes are TRBV28 and TRBJ1-1; D is ambiguous. Trimming took 3 bases from V and 3 from J, leaving 11 bases between them. In germline, CDR1 is MDHEN, CDR2 SYDVKM. The CDR3 spans 14 residues. CDR3 in DNA: TGTGCCAGCAGTTTCTGGGAATGGGACACTGAAGCTTTCTTT. It yields the protein CASSFWEWDTEAFF.

The DNA for the CDR3 is TGTGCCAGCAGTTATGCAGGGCCCCAGGGGGCAGATACGCAGTATTTT. Translation gives CASSYAGPQGADTQYF. The chain has TRBV27 and TRBJ2-3; 7 bases map to TRBD1. The CDR3 consists of 16 residues. Germline loops: CDR1 MNHEY, CDR2 SMNVEV (reference sequence). Trimming removed 4 bases from V and 4 bases from J; junction bases left unmatched: 11.

The V call is TRBV5-1, the J call TRBJ2-7; D not resolved. V was shortened by 2 bases and J by 5 bases, with 8 bases between the two germline ends. CDR1 is SGHRS and CDR2 is YFSETQ in the germline V gene. The length of the CDR3 is 12 residues. The CDR3 nucleotides are TGCGCCAGCAGCTTTGGTCAGGACGAGCAGTACTTC. This sequence encodes CASSFGQDEQYF.

The chain joins TRBV28 to TRBJ2-2; TRBD2 is a possible D gene (5 bases). Germline-derived CDR1 and CDR2 are MDHEN and SYDVKM. With 6 bases removed from V and 5 bases from J, the gap between germline ends came to 13 bases. The CDR3 spans 14 residues. CDR3 residues: CASSNGVATGELFF. The CDR3 DNA sequence: TGTGCCAGCAGCAACGGGGTTGCGACCGGGGAGCTGTTTTTT.

This rearrangement joins TRBV6-5 to TRBJ2-7, with D perhaps matching TRBD1 (5 bases). CDR3 size: 11 residues. The germline CDR1 and CDR2 sequences are MNHEY and SVGAGI. V lost 9 bases and J lost 4, with 10 bases in between. As DNA, the CDR3 is TGTGCCAGAGCAGGGTCATACGAGCAGTACTTC. The encoded protein is CARAGSYEQYF.

V and J are TRBV6-1 and TRBJ2-7; D is possibly TRBD1 (6 bases). V lost 1 base and J 3 bases, leaving 13 bases between the germline ends. Germline V CDR1 and CDR2: MNHNS, SASEGT. CDR3 length equals 15 residues. Here the CDR3 DNA reads TGTGCCAGCAGTGAAGGGCTCGGGGACATCTACGAGCAGTACTTC. This sequence encodes CASSEGLGDIYEQYF.

This clone was found a few times. The chain recombines TRBV6-6 with TRBJ2-1; either TRBD1 or TRBD2 may fit D (5 bases each). The CDR3 is 12 amino acids. Germline CDR1 is MNHNY and CDR2 is SVGAGI (reference sequence). The ends were cut back, 6 bases at V and 8 bases at J, with 11 bases in the middle. CDR3 sequence: CASRGPGDEQFF. The CDR3 DNA is TGTGCCAGCAGGGGACCCGGGGATGAGCAGTTCTTC.

The chain uses TRBV28 and TRBJ2-7; 8 positions agree with TRBD1. The length of the CDR3 is 14 residues. The V gene end was trimmed by 3 bases and the J gene end by 5 bases; junction bases not matched to a gene: 6. Germline values: CDR1 MDHEN, CDR2 SYDVKM. The CDR3 DNA follows: TGTGCCAGCAGTTTCCAGGGGGCAGGGAACGAGCAGTACTTC. As protein: CASSFQGAGNEQYF.

The chain has TRBV18 and TRBJ1-6; the D is unclear. The CDR3 runs 15 residues. Trimming took off 0 bases at V and 7 bases at J, with 10 bases between the two ends. Germline values: CDR1 KGHSH, CDR2 LQKENI. CDR3 coding DNA: TGTGCCAGCTCACCACCGATGACGGCGAATTCACCCCTCCACTTT. It codes for CASSPPMTANSPLHF.

This chain links TRBV18 with TRBJ1-5; tentative D call: TRBD1 (5 bases). Germline CDR1 KGHSH, CDR2 LQKENI. The CDR3 is 15 amino acids. With 1 base removed from V and 2 bases from J, the gap between germline ends came to 9 bases. The CDR3 DNA sequence: TGTGCCAGCTCACCACTTAGGGGCGGCAATCAGCCCCAGCATTTT. As protein: CASSPLRGGNQPQHF. The variable domain in full, completed from reference TRBV18 and TRBJ1-5, reads NAGVMQNPRHLVRRRGQEARLRCSPMKGHSHVYWYRQLPEEGLKFMVYLQKENIIDESGMPKERFSAEFPKEGPSILRIQQVVRGDSAAYFCASSPLRGGNQPQHFGDGTRLSIL.

The J gene is TRBJ2-1, the V gene TRBV13; TRBD2 is a possible D gene (6 bases). The CDR3 has 16 residues. V lost 0 bases and J 2 bases, leaving 11 bases between the germline ends. The V gene's germline CDR1 is PRHDT and CDR2 FYEKMQ (reference sequence). This CDR3 reads CASSLGSGATYNEQFF. The DNA for the CDR3 is TGTGCCAGCAGCTTAGGTAGCGGCGCTACCTACAATGAGCAGTTCTTC.

Only a few counts were recorded for this clone. The chain employs TRBV6-1 and TRBJ2-1; D possibly corresponds to TRBD2 (5 bases). The CDR3 loop spans 16 amino acids. Germline V gene lookup returns CDR1 MNHNS and CDR2 SASEGT. V was shortened by 4 bases and J by 5 bases, with 18 bases between the two germline ends. The CDR3 DNA is TGTGCCAGCAGTGCCGAGGGCGGAGTTGGACACAATGAGCAGTTCTTC. Encoded protein: CASSAEGGVGHNEQFF.

In nucleotides, the CDR3 is TGTGCCAGCTCACCGACCCCAGGGACCGCTAGCACAGATACGCAGTATTTT. This gives the protein CASSPTPGTASTDTQYF. The chain joins TRBV18 to TRBJ2-3; D tentatively reads TRBD1 or TRBD2 (5 bases each). The CDR3 is 17 amino acids. Deletions cut 3 bases from V and 0 bases from J, with 16 bases between. Germline V gene sequence: CDR1 KGHSH, CDR2 LQKENI.

The chain couples TRBV9 to TRBJ2-1, with TRBD2 matching over 7 bases. Per the germline V gene, CDR1 is SGDLS and CDR2 is YYNGEE. This CDR3 contains 17 residues. V gave up 3 bases and J gave up 9 bases; unmatched junction bases: 18. The CDR3 DNA is TGTGCCAGCAGCGCCTCCCGGGGTGCGGGAGCGACGGGTGAGCAGTTCTTC. Translation: CASSASRGAGATGEQFF.

This chain joins TRBV4-2 and TRBJ2-1; 13 bases fit TRBD2. The CDR3 extends over 17 amino acids. The junction had 1 base not matched to a gene; V was cut back by 2 bases and J by 0 bases. Germline V gives CDR1 LGHNA, CDR2 YNFKEQ. Here the CDR3 reads CASSQTSGRASYNEQFF. In DNA form, the CDR3 reads TGTGCCAGCAGCCAAACTAGCGGGAGGGCCTCCTACAATGAGCAGTTCTTC.

This clone appeared a few times. The same CDR3 also results from other DNA sequences found in this sample. V usage is TRBV7-2 and J usage is TRBJ2-7; no clear D. The CDR3 spans 11 residues. V was trimmed by 2 bases and J by 7 bases, leaving 6 bases between them. Per the germline V gene, CDR1 is SGHTA and CDR2 is FQGNSA. The CDR3 DNA reads TGTGCCAGCAGCTTATCCGTTGAGCAGTACTTC. It is translated as CASSLSVEQYF. The whole variable domain, filled in from reference TRBV7-2 and TRBJ2-7, reads GAGVSQSPSNKVTEKGKDVELRCDPISGHTALYWYRQSLGQGLEFLIYFQGNSAPDKSGLPSDRFSAERTGGSVSTLTIQRTQQEDSAVYLCASSLSVEQYFGPGTRLTVT.

Only a few counts were recorded for this clone. The chain uses TRBV5-6 and TRBJ2-7; D is ambiguous. Per the germline V gene, CDR1 is SGHDT and CDR2 is YYEEEE. The CDR3 totals 11 residues. The V and J ends lost 0 bases and 4 bases respectively, with 2 bases between them. CDR3 protein: CASSLGYEQYF. In DNA form, the CDR3 reads TGTGCCAGCAGCTTGGGTTACGAGCAGTACTTC.

The chain joins TRBV2 to TRBJ2-1; 8 positions match TRBD1. Germline V CDR1 and CDR2: SNHLY, FYNNEI. The CDR3 has 14 residues. J gave up 4 bases and V 6 bases, and 5 bases lay outside the gene matches. CDR3 DNA sequence: TGTGCCAGCAGGGACAGGGATCGGTACAATGAGCAGTTCTTC. Translating it yields CASRDRDRYNEQFF.

This chain connects TRBV13 to TRBJ2-2, with D maybe TRBD2 (5 bases). The length of the CDR3 is 16 residues. V was pared by 1 base and J by 4 bases, with 13 bases between. CDR1 and CDR2 from the germline V gene are PRHDT and FYEKMQ (reference sequence). The DNA of the CDR3 is TGTGCCAGCAGCTTAGTGGCTAGCTACGGCACCGGGGAGCTGTTTTTT. The encoded protein is CASSLVASYGTGELFF. The full variable domain, completed using reference TRBV13 and TRBJ2-2, is AAGVIQSPRHLIKEKRETATLKCYPIPRHDTVYWYQQGPGQDPQFLISFYEKMQSDKGSIPDRFSAQQFSDYHSELNMSSLELGDSALYFCASSLVASYGTGELFFGEGSRLTVL.

J is TRBJ1-5 and V is TRBV7-9; D is ambiguous. Germline assignment: CDR1 SEHNR and CDR2 FQNEAQ (reference sequence). Trimming left V 5 bases short and J 0 bases short, with 5 bases between. This CDR3 has 13 amino acids. For the CDR3, the DNA is TGTGCCAGCAGCCTAAATAGCAATCAGCCCCAGCATTTT. Encoded protein: CASSLNSNQPQHF.

The chain has TRBV6-1 and TRBJ2-1; the D is unclear. The germline V gene has CDR1 MNHNS and CDR2 SASEGT. Trimming left V 6 bases short and J 9 bases short, with 9 bases between. The CDR3 covers 11 residues. CDR3 sequence (DNA): TGTGCCAGCAGGAGCAAATCTGAGCAGTTCTTC. It yields the protein CASRSKSEQFF.

V gene TRBV4-1 combines with J gene TRBJ2-1; TRBD2 matches at 9 bases. The junction had 14 bases not matched to a gene; V was cut back by 1 base and J by 7 bases. Germline CDR1 MGHRA, CDR2 YSYEKL. The CDR3 consists of 18 residues. The CDR3 is CASSQVRLGGLARNEQFF. The DNA of the CDR3 is TGCGCCAGCAGCCAAGTTCGTTTGGGAGGACTAGCGCGGAATGAGCAGTTCTTC.

The J gene is TRBJ2-3, the V gene TRBV2; D gene unclear. Between the trimmed V and J ends, which lost 6 bases and 5 bases, there was a span of 18 bases. The V gene's germline CDR1 is SNHLY and CDR2 FYNNEI. The CDR3 contains 15 residues. The CDR3 DNA reads TGTGCCAGCAGGGGCTCCGGGCTAAACGGAGATACGCAGTATTTT. It specifies CASRGSGLNGDTQYF.